This T cell receptor (beta chain) emerged from a study of PD-L1 blockade in urothelial cancer. Study as a whole: Beginning in about 2014, patients received atezolizumab, given as 1,200 mg intravenously every 3 weeks. About 90% of the roughly 29 patients were men with bladder-origin urothelial cancer.

Profiled with immunoSEQ multiplex PCR; TCRdb holds only in-frame clones, not every one. The sample carries some 120,000 clones, approximately 90% recorded once. From germline, CDR1 is SGHKS and CDR2 YYEKEE (reference sequence). The CDR3 is 14 amino acids. The V and J ends lost 4 bases and 1 base respectively, with 8 bases between them. Time point given: peripheral blood 6 weeks after treatment start. The patients' disease, urothelial carcinoma, was locally advanced or metastatic. Sequencing used PBMCs, obtained around atezolizumab (anti-PD-L1) treatment. The sequence came from a man between 60 and 75 years old with urothelial cancer. The gene calls are TRBV5-5 and TRBJ2-2, with D unclear. The CDR3 DNA follows: TGTGCCAGCAGCCAACTCGGGAACACCGGGGAGCTGTTTTTT. It yields the protein CASSQLGNTGELFF.